This TCR beta chain comes out of a study of cytotoxic CD8 clonotypes in ibrutinib-treated CLL. Study-wide context: Patients: about a dozen relapsed/refractory, about 14 treatment-naive, roughly 18 IGHV unmutated.

The intended depth for sequencing was 1 in 200,000 to 1 in 1 million T cells. Using immunoSEQ multiplex PCR, the repertoire was profiled, and TCRdb retains in-frame clones only, with some absent. This sample has tens of thousands of clones, with approximately 86% found just once. The source of about 1.9 micrograms of genomic DNA for TCR beta libraries was cryopreserved PBMCs. This CDR3 region has 15 residues. The germline CDR1 and CDR2 sequences are GTSNPN and SVGIG (reference sequence). V shed 0 bases and J shed 5 bases, with 16 bases lying between them. The sequence came from a human donor with chronic lymphocytic leukemia. The chain employs TRBV30 and TRBJ2-5, with D possibly being TRBD1 (6 bases). The sample was PBMCs, taken before ibrutinib treatment. The chain's CDR3 is CAWSVTRGAAETQYF. The DNA for the CDR3 is TGTGCCTGGAGTGTAACCAGGGGCGCGGCGGAGACCCAGTACTTC. Filled out from reference TRBV30 and TRBJ2-5, the complete variable domain reads SQTIHQWPATLVQPVGSPLSLECTVEGTSNPNLYWYRQAAGRGLQLLFYSVGIGQISSEVPQNLSASRPQDRQFILSSKKLLLSDSGFYLCAWSVTRGAAETQYFGPGTRLLVL.